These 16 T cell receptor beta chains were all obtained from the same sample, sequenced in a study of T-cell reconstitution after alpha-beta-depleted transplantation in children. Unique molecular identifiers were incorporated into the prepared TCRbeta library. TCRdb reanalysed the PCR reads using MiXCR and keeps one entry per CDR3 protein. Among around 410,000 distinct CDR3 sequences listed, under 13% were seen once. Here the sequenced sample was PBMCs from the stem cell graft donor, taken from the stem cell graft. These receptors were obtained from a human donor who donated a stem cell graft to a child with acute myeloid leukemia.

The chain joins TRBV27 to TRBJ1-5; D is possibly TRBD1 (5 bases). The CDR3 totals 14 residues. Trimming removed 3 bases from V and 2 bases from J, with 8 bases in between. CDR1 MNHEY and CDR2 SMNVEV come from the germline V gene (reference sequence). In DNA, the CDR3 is TGTGCCAGCAGTTTTGGGGGACGCAATCAGCCCCAGCATTTT. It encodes CASSFGGRNQPQHF.

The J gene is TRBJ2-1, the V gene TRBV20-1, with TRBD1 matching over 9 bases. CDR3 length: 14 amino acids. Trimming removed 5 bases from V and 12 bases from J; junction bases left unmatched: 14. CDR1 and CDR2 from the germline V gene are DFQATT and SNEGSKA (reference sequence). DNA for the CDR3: TGCAGTGCTGCCCGGGACAGGGCGGACAACGGGCAGTTCTTC. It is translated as CSAARDRADNGQFF.

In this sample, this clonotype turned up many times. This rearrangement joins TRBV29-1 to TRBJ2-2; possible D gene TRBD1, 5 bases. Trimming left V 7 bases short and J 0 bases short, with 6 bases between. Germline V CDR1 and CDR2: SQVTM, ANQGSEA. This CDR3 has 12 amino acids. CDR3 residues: CSATANTGELFF. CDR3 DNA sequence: TGCAGCGCGACAGCGAACACCGGGGAGCTGTTTTTT.

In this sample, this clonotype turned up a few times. CDR3 in DNA: TGTGCCAGCAGTTACTCGAGTTATAGCAATCAGCCCCAGCATTTT. It codes for CASSYSSYSNQPQHF. The chain carries TRBV6-5 and TRBJ1-5; D is ambiguous. Germline CDR1 and CDR2: MNHEY and SVGAGI. Trimming removed 0 bases from V and 0 bases from J, with 6 bases in between. The CDR3 is 15 amino acids.

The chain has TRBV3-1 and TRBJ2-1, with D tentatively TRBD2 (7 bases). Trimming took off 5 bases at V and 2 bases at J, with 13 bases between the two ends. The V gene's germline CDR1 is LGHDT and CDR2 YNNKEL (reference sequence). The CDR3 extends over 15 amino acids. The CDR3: CASSKGGGTYNEQFF. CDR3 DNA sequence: TGTGCCAGCAGCAAAGGGGGGGGAACCTACAATGAGCAGTTCTTC.

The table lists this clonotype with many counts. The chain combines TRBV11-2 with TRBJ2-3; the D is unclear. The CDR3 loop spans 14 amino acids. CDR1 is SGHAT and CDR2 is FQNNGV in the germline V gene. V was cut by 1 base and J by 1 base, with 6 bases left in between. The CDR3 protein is CASSLGPGTDTQYF. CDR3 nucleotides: TGTGCCAGCAGCTTAGGTCCCGGCACAGATACGCAGTATTTT.

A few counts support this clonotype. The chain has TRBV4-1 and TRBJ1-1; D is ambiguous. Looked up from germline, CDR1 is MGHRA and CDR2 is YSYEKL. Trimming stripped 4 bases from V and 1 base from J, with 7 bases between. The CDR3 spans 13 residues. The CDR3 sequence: CASSREQNTEAFF. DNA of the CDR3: TGCGCCAGCAGCCGTGAACAGAACACTGAAGCTTTCTTT.

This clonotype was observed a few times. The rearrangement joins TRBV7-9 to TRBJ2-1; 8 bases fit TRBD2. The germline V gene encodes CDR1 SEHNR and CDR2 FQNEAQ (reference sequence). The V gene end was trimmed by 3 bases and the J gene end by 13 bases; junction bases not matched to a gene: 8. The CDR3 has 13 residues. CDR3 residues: CASSLAGAGGQFF. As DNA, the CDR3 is TGTGCCAGCAGCTTGGCTGGGGCGGGAGGACAGTTCTTC.

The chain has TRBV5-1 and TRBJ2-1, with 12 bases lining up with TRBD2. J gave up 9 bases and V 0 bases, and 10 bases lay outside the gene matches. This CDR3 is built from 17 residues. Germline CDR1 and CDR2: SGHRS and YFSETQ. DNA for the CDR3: TGCGCCAGCAGCTTGGATCTAGCGGGAGGGCCCTCGGGTGAGCAGTTCTTC. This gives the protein CASSLDLAGGPSGEQFF.

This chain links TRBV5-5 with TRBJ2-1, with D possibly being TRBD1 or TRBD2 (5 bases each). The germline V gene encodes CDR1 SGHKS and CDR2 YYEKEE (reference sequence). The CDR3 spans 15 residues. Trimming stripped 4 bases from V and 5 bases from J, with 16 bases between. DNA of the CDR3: TGTGCCAGCAGCCCTTTCTCGGGACCGGACAATGAGCAGTTCTTC. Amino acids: CASSPFSGPDNEQFF.

The DNA of the CDR3 is TGTGCCATCTGGGCGGGAGGGCCGATAGATACGCAGTATTTT. It translates to CAIWAGGPIDTQYF. The rearrangement uses TRBV10-3 and TRBJ2-3, with TRBD2 matching over 9 bases. The CDR3 sequence is 14 residues long. V shed 8 bases and J 5 bases; nucleotides not matched to a gene: 8. CDR1 is ENHRY, CDR2 SYGVKD, per germline.

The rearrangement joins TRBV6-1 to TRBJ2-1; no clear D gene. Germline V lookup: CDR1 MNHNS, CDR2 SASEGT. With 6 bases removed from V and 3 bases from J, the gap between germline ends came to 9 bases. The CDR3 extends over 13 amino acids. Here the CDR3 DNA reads TGTGCCAGCAGAAAAATTGGCTACAATGAGCAGTTCTTC. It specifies CASRKIGYNEQFF.

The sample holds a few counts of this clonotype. In nucleotides, the CDR3 is TGTGCCAGCAGCCAAGACAGTAGGGGATCTAACTATGGCTACACCTTC. This translates into CASSQDSRGSNYGYTF. This chain joins TRBV4-2 and TRBJ1-2; possibly TRBD1 for D (5 bases). In germline, CDR1 is LGHNA, CDR2 YNFKEQ. V lost 0 bases and J lost 0, with 11 bases in between. The CDR3 contains 16 residues.

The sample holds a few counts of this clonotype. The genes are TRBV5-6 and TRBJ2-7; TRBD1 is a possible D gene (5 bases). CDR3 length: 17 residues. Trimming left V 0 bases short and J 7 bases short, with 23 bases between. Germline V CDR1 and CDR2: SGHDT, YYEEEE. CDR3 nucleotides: TGTGCCAGCAGCTTGGACCTAGGACATCCGACGATGGGGGAGCAGTACGTC. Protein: CASSLDLGHPTMGEQYV.

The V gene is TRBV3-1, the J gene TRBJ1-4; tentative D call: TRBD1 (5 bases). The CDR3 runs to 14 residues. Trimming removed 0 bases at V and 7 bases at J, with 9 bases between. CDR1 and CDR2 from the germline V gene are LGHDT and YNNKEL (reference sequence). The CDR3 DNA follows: TGTGCCAGCAGCCAAGATCCTGGGGGTGAAAAACTGTTTTTT. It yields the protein CASSQDPGGEKLFF.

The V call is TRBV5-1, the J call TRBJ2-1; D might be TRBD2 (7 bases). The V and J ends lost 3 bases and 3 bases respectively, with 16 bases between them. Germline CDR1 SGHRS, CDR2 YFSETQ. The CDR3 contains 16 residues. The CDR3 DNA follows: TGCGCCAGCAGCTCGGTGGCGGGGGCACTCTACAATGAGCAGTTCTTC. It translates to CASSSVAGALYNEQFF.